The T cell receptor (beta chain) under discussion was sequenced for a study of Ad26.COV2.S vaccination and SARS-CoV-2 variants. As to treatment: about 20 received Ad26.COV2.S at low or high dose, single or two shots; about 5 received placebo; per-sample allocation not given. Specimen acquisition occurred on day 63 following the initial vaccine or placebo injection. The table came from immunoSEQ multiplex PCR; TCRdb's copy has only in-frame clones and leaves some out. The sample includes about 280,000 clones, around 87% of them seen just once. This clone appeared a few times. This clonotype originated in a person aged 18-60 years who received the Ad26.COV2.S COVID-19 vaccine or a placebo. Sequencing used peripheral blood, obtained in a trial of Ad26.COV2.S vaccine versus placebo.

CDR3: CASSHGQGVYEQYF. The CDR3 nucleotides read TGCGCCAGCAGCCACGGACAGGGTGTCTACGAGCAGTACTTC. The chain employs TRBV4-1 and TRBJ2-7; 8 nucleotides align to TRBD1. Germline lookup yields CDR1 MGHRA and CDR2 YSYEKL. The CDR3 consists of 14 residues. J gave up 3 bases and V 3 bases, and 4 bases lay outside the gene matches.